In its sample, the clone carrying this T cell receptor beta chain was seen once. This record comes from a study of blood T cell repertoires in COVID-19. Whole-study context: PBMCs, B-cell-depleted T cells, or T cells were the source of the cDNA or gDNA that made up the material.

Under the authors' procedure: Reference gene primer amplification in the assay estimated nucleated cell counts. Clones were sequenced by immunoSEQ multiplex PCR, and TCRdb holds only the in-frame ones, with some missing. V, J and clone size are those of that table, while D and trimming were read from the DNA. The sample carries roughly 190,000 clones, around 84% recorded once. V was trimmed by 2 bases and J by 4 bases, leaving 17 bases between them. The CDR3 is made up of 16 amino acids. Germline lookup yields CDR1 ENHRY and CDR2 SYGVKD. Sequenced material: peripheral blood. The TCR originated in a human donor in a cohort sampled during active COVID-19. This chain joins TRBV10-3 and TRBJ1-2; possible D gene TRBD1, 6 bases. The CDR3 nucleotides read TGTGCCATCAGTGAGCCTTCAGGGGCCGTAGGCTATGGCTACACCTTC. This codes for CAISEPSGAVGYGYTF.